The following is a T cell receptor (beta chain) sequence with its context. This specimen comes from a study of blood T cell repertoires in COVID-19. Study-wide background: The samples span acute and convalescent COVID-19 from the United States, Italy and Spain. PBMCs, B-cell-depleted T cells, or T cells were the source of the cDNA or gDNA that made up the material.

As originally analysed: Reference gene primer amplification in the assay estimated nucleated cell counts. Data came from immunoSEQ multiplex PCR; TCRdb stores just in-frame clones and leaves some out. Clone size and V and J calls were adopted from that table, with D and trimming inferred from the DNA. The data hold more than 95,000 clones, with about 80% observed a single time. This CDR3 has 14 residues. Germline V lookup: CDR1 PRHDT, CDR2 FYEKMQ (reference sequence). V lost 11 bases to trimming and J lost 7 bases, with 21 bases between them. The sequenced sample was peripheral blood. The chain has TRBV13 and TRBJ1-3; a weak D match, TRBD1 (6 bases). The receptor's source is a man in his sixties with acute or convalescent COVID-19. CDR3: CARGDSEGGNTIYF. CDR3 coding DNA: TGTGCCCGCGGGGATTCGGAGGGGGGGAACACCATATATTTT.